This T cell receptor beta chain was sequenced during a study of blood T cell repertoires in COVID-19. As for the study in general: T cells, B-cell-depleted T cells, or PBMCs provided the cDNA or gDNA that served as material.

Trimming removed 2 bases at V and 8 bases at J, with 12 bases between. Germline V CDR1 and CDR2: MNHEY, SMNVEV (reference sequence). The CDR3 length is 13 residues. Method: immunoSEQ multiplex PCR; TCRdb's copy keeps in-frame clones and lacks some. The sample contains a few hundred thousand clones, 80% to 95% of which appear only once. Participant-reported clinical history was the basis for cohort assignment. Recovered Cohort 3 donors showed two negative PCRs, clearance, or symptom resolution. The chain links TRBV27 to TRBJ1-2; perhaps TRBD1 as D (6 bases). Sequencing was carried out using PBMCs or T cells enriched from blood (not recorded which). The clonotype was recovered from a woman aged 25 to 39 who had recovered from COVID-19. CDR3 sequence reads: CASSLAGGWGYTF. The CDR3 bases are TGTGCCAGCAGTTTAGCGGGGGGCTGGGGCTACACCTTC.